This T cell receptor beta chain appears in the sequencing data of a study of blood T cell repertoires in COVID-19. Whole-study context: Acute and convalescent COVID-19 specimens originated in the United States, Italy and Spain.

Repertoires were generated with immunoSEQ multiplex PCR, while TCRdb's copy carries only in-frame clones and drops some. Among around 31,000 clones listed, more than 85% were seen once. Germline-derived CDR1 and CDR2 are GTSNPN and SVGIG (reference sequence). The junction had 12 bases not matched to a gene; V was cut back by 3 bases and J by 3 bases. The CDR3 contains 17 residues. The sequence was collected from a man aged 55 to 70 with acute or convalescent COVID-19. The source material was peripheral blood. V is TRBV30 and J is TRBJ1-5; 9 nucleotides match TRBD1. This CDR3 is CAWRPVGDRVTNQPQHF. The DNA for the CDR3 is TGTGCCTGGAGACCGGTGGGGGACAGGGTGACCAATCAGCCCCAGCATTTT.